The 31 T cell receptor beta chains reported below all come from one sample, sequenced in a study of cytomegalovirus exposure and HLA in healthy donors. PCR amplification relied on 60 Vbeta primers (plus 13 Jbeta primers). Method: immunoSEQ multiplex PCR; TCRdb's copy keeps in-frame clones and lacks some. The table includes 150,000 to 200,000 clones, around four fifths detected once. The sample taken for sequencing was PBMCs. These receptor sequences come from a man aged 18 to 35 in good health and CMV-seropositive.

This clone was picked up one time. The chain carries TRBV2 and TRBJ2-3, with D possibly being TRBD2 (7 bases). The CDR3 spans 15 residues. Germline-derived CDR1 and CDR2 are SNHLY and FYNNEI. The V end was cut by 2 bases, the J end by 4 bases, with 13 bases between. The CDR3 coding sequence is TGTGCCAGCAGTGAAAAGTGGGGGGGCCCAGATACGCAGTATTTT. This gives the protein CASSEKWGGPDTQYF.

The genes are TRBV18 and TRBJ2-3; TRBD1 matches 8 bases. Trimming cost V 6 bases and J 3 bases; bases outside gene matches: 8. CDR1 KGHSH and CDR2 LQKENI come from the germline V gene. The CDR3 sequence is 15 residues long. For the CDR3, the DNA is TGTGCCAGCTCCCAGCAGGGGGCTGGGACAGATACGCAGTATTTT. Protein product: CASSQQGAGTDTQYF.

The chain couples TRBV7-6 to TRBJ1-4; 8 nucleotides match TRBD1. The germline V gene has CDR1 SGHVS and CDR2 FNYEAQ. V dropped 5 bases and J dropped 6; count of bases not matched to a gene: 8. The CDR3 loop spans 15 amino acids. The CDR3 sequence: CASSQLQGGYEKLFF. The CDR3 nucleotides are TGTGCCAGCAGCCAATTACAGGGGGGGTATGAAAAACTGTTTTTT.

The CDR3 nucleotides read TGCGCCAGCAGCTTGGGGGGGGGCTCTGGGGCCAACGTCCTGACTTTC. This sequence encodes CASSLGGGSGANVLTF. The chain employs TRBV5-1 and TRBJ2-6, with 7 bases aligning to TRBD2. The V gene end was trimmed by 0 bases and the J gene end by 0 bases; junction bases not matched to a gene: 0. The CDR3 extends over 16 amino acids. CDR1 and CDR2 from the germline V gene are SGHRS and YFSETQ.

This clone was found a few times. The chain couples TRBV4-1 to TRBJ2-5; TRBD2 aligns across 8 bases. With 8 bases clipped from V and 3 bases from J, the junction kept 11 bases outside the gene matches. This CDR3 has 15 amino acids. Germline CDR1 is MGHRA and CDR2 is YSYEKL. In DNA, the CDR3 is TGCGCCAGCTCGCGGGAGGAATTGAGGAAAGAGACCCAGTACTTC. This translates into CASSREELRKETQYF.

The rearrangement uses TRBV18 and TRBJ2-7, with D uncertain. Trimming removed 5 bases from V and 3 bases from J, with 8 bases in between. In germline, CDR1 is KGHSH, CDR2 LQKENI. This CDR3 is 12 amino acids long. CDR3 sequence reads: CASSSKLYEQYF. DNA of the CDR3: TGTGCCAGCTCATCGAAGCTCTACGAGCAGTACTTC. Filled out from reference TRBV18 and TRBJ2-7, the complete variable domain reads NAGVMQNPRHLVRRRGQEARLRCSPMKGHSHVYWYRQLPEEGLKFMVYLQKENIIDESGMPKERFSAEFPKEGPSILRIQQVVRGDSAAYFCASSSKLYEQYFGPGTRLTVT.

This rearrangement joins TRBV5-6 to TRBJ2-4; TRBD2 might be the D (6 bases). CDR3 length equals 14 residues. Germline loops: CDR1 SGHDT, CDR2 YYEEEE. Trimming took 1 base from V and 8 from J, leaving 13 bases between them. The CDR3: CASSLSWGGDIQYF. The CDR3 region has the DNA TGTGCCAGCAGCTTGAGTTGGGGCGGGGACATTCAGTACTTC.

This rearrangement joins TRBV7-8 to TRBJ1-1, with 7 bases lining up with TRBD1. The junction had 12 bases not matched to a gene; V was cut back by 7 bases and J by 4 bases. This CDR3 comprises 15 residues. The germline V gene has CDR1 SGHVS and CDR2 FQNEAQ. The CDR3 sequence: CASTFRVGGITEAFF. CDR3 in DNA: TGTGCCAGCACCTTTAGAGTAGGGGGCATCACTGAAGCTTTCTTT.

This clone occurred a few times. The chain has TRBV9 and TRBJ1-1; 8 positions agree with TRBD1. Per the germline V gene, CDR1 is SGDLS and CDR2 is YYNGEE. The V gene end was trimmed by 4 bases and the J gene end by 1 base; junction bases not matched to a gene: 9. This CDR3 spans 16 amino acids. The CDR3 DNA follows: TGTGCCAGCAGCTTCCCCCCCACAGGGGGGAACACTGAAGCTTTCTTT. It is translated as CASSFPPTGGNTEAFF.

Only one count was recorded for this clone. The gene calls are TRBV5-1 and TRBJ2-5; maybe TRBD2 (7 bases). This CDR3 comprises 15 residues. The germline CDR1 and CDR2 sequences are SGHRS and YFSETQ. Trimming removed 1 base at V and 5 bases at J, with 15 bases between. For the CDR3, the DNA is TGCGCCAGCAGCTTGCGCGGGGGCCTCCGGGAGACCCAGTACTTC. Translation: CASSLRGGLRETQYF.

The chain uses TRBV2 and TRBJ2-7, with D maybe TRBD2 (6 bases). The CDR3 is made up of 12 amino acids. From germline, CDR1 is SNHLY and CDR2 FYNNEI. Trimming removed 3 bases at V and 12 bases at J, with 15 bases between. CDR3 in amino acids: CASSEFGGTRYF. CDR3 nucleotides: TGTGCCAGCAGTGAGTTCGGGGGTACTCGGTACTTC. The whole variable domain, filled in from reference TRBV2 and TRBJ2-7, reads EPEVTQTPSHQVTQMGQEVILRCVPISNHLYFYWYRQILGQKVEFLVSFYNNEISEKSEIFDDQFSVERPDGSNFTLKIRSTKLEDSAMYFCASSEFGGTRYFGPGTRLTVT.

On this clone: Other DNA sequences in the sample encode the same CDR3. The V and J genes are TRBV7-2 and TRBJ2-1; D call uncertain. The CDR3 covers 12 residues. The V end was cut by 1 base, the J end by 6 bases, with 4 bases between. Germline V gives CDR1 SGHTA, CDR2 FQGNSA. The CDR3 spells CASSLGVNEQFF. For the CDR3, the DNA is TGTGCCAGCAGCTTAGGAGTCAATGAGCAGTTCTTC. Variable domain in full (rest from reference TRBV7-2 and TRBJ2-1): GAGVSQSPSNKVTEKGKDVELRCDPISGHTALYWYRQSLGQGLEFLIYFQGNSAPDKSGLPSDRFSAERTGGSVSTLTIQRTQQEDSAVYLCASSLGVNEQFFGPGTRLTVL.

As DNA, the CDR3 is TGTGCCAGCAGCCCCCCTTTAAAAGGGGATGGCTACACCTTC. It codes for CASSPPLKGDGYTF. V is TRBV7-6 and J is TRBJ1-2; a possible D gene is TRBD1 (5 bases). The CDR3 consists of 14 residues. CDR1 and CDR2 (germline): SGHVS, FNYEAQ. Trimming took off 5 bases at V and 6 bases at J, with 16 bases between the two ends.

The chain employs TRBV4-1 and TRBJ1-1; D is ambiguous. The CDR3 contains 14 residues. V lost 9 bases and J lost 0, with 14 bases in between. Germline CDR1 reads MGHRA; CDR2 reads YSYEKL. The CDR3: CASRTSPMNTEAFF. CDR3 DNA: TGCGCCAGTCGAACTTCCCCTATGAACACTGAAGCTTTCTTT.

Concerning this clone itself: Other DNA variants within this sample encode the same CDR3. As DNA, the CDR3 is TGCGCCAGCAGCCCAGACAGGGTCAACACTGAAGCTTTCTTT. Amino acids: CASSPDRVNTEAFF. V usage is TRBV5-1 and J usage is TRBJ1-1, with 7 bases identical to TRBD1. V trimming: 4 bases; J trimming: 2 bases; junction bases outside the gene matches: 5. Germline assignment: CDR1 SGHRS and CDR2 YFSETQ. The CDR3 is 14 amino acids.

The chain carries TRBV5-4 and TRBJ2-1, with D perhaps TRBD1 (5 bases). CDR3 length: 13 amino acids. Between the trimmed V and J ends, which lost 6 bases and 5 bases, there was a span of 12 bases. Germline V gene data show CDR1 as SGHNT and CDR2 as YYREEE (reference sequence). The CDR3 here is CASTADTHNEQFF. CDR3 in DNA: TGTGCCAGCACCGCGGACACTCACAATGAGCAGTTCTTC.

This chain uses TRBV28 with TRBJ2-3; the D gene is possibly TRBD2 (5 bases). From germline, CDR1 is MDHEN and CDR2 SYDVKM. V gave up 3 bases and J gave up 5 bases, with 12 bases separating them. The CDR3 consists of 14 residues. This CDR3 reads CASSLRTPGDTQYF. The CDR3 DNA sequence: TGTGCCAGCAGTTTGAGGACTCCAGGAGATACGCAGTATTTT.

The chain employs TRBV5-1 and TRBJ2-7, with 14 positions matching TRBD2. The CDR3 consists of 16 residues. The J segment lost 7 bases and the V segment lost 4 bases, leaving 10 bases of the junction unmatched. Germline V gene data show CDR1 as SGHRS and CDR2 as YFSETQ. CDR3 bases: TGCGCCAGCAGCCCACCGGGACTAGCGGGAGTTCTGGAGCAGTACTTC. It translates to CASSPPGLAGVLEQYF.

The J gene is TRBJ1-1, the V gene TRBV10-3, with TRBD1 matching 7 bases. From germline, CDR1 is ENHRY and CDR2 SYGVKD. V was pared by 3 bases and J by 1 base, with 5 bases of the junction left unmatched. The CDR3 loop spans 15 amino acids. The CDR3 loop is CAISETGVTNTEAFF. DNA of the CDR3: TGTGCCATCAGTGAAACAGGGGTGACGAACACTGAAGCTTTCTTT.

The chain recombines TRBV6-1 with TRBJ1-1; no clear D. CDR1 is MNHNS and CDR2 is SASEGT in the germline V gene. Trimming cost V 5 bases and J 6 bases, with 13 bases left between them. The CDR3 has 13 residues. The CDR3: CASSYYAGPEAFF. The CDR3 coding sequence is TGTGCCAGCAGTTATTATGCGGGTCCTGAAGCTTTCTTT.

The chain joins TRBV15 to TRBJ2-1, with 8 nucleotides matching TRBD2. Germline loops: CDR1 LNHNV, CDR2 YYDKDF (reference sequence). The CDR3 spans 14 residues. V was pared by 5 bases and J by 9 bases, with 9 bases of the junction left unmatched. DNA of the CDR3: TGTGCCACCAGCCCAAGTGGGGGACTAGTTGAGCAGTTCTTC. It is translated as CATSPSGGLVEQFF.

This clone was seen a single time. This chain uses TRBV7-2 with TRBJ2-3; 10 nucleotides match TRBD2. The V and J ends lost 1 base and 5 bases, in that order; junction bases with no gene match: 9. The CDR3 extends over 17 amino acids. Germline CDR1 is SGHTA and CDR2 is FQGNSA. The CDR3 is CASSLGRLAGELDTQYF. CDR3 coding DNA: TGTGCCAGCAGCTTAGGGAGGCTAGCGGGAGAACTAGATACGCAGTATTTT.

The V gene is TRBV20-1, the J gene TRBJ2-7; no clear D. Per the germline V gene, CDR1 is DFQATT and CDR2 is SNEGSKA (reference sequence). V was shortened by 6 bases and J by 3 bases, with 9 bases between the two germline ends. The CDR3 runs 11 residues. The CDR3 DNA reads as TGCAGTGCAATAAGGAGCTACGAGCAGTACTTC. This gives the protein CSAIRSYEQYF.

The chain couples TRBV6-1 to TRBJ2-5; the D is unclear. Looked up from germline, CDR1 is MNHNS and CDR2 is SASEGT. The V and J ends lost 6 bases and 4 bases respectively, with 18 bases between them. The CDR3 has 15 amino acids. The CDR3 nucleotides read TGTGCCAGCAGCGGGTACGGTCTCGGCAGAGAGACCCAGTACTTC. Translating gives CASSGYGLGRETQYF.

The chain carries TRBV4-2 and TRBJ1-1, with D perhaps TRBD1 (5 bases). V gave up 1 base and J gave up 5 bases, with 26 bases separating them. Germline-derived CDR1 and CDR2 are LGHNA and YNFKEQ. CDR3 size: 19 residues. The CDR3: CASSQASGDYSKGVTEAFF. DNA for the CDR3: TGTGCCAGCAGCCAAGCCTCCGGGGACTATAGTAAGGGCGTTACTGAAGCTTTCTTT.

The chain employs TRBV27 and TRBJ2-3; TRBD1 might be the D (5 bases). This CDR3 has 14 amino acids. The V end was cut by 3 bases, the J end by 4 bases, with 11 bases between. CDR1 and CDR2 (germline): MNHEY, SMNVEV (reference sequence). For the CDR3, the DNA is TGTGCCAGCAGTTTTCTCCAGGGCTCAGATACGCAGTATTTT. This gives the protein CASSFLQGSDTQYF.

The J gene is TRBJ2-3, the V gene TRBV9; D call uncertain. CDR3 size: 14 residues. CDR1 and CDR2 from the germline V gene are SGDLS and YYNGEE. The germline V and J ends were trimmed by 0 bases and 2 bases, with 7 bases remaining between them. The CDR3 is CASSVGRNTDTQYF. The DNA of the CDR3 is TGTGCCAGCAGCGTAGGGAGAAACACAGATACGCAGTATTTT.

The chain employs TRBV30 and TRBJ2-7; 9 bases align to TRBD2. Germline trimming cut 3 bases from V and 4 bases from J; bases unmatched to any gene: 7. The CDR3 totals 14 residues. CDR1 GTSNPN and CDR2 SVGIG come from the germline V gene (reference sequence). CDR3 bases: TGTGCCTGGAGCCTACTAGCGGGCCGATACGAGCAGTACTTC. Protein sequence: CAWSLLAGRYEQYF.

The chain joins TRBV9 to TRBJ2-3, with a tentative D call TRBD2 (6 bases). CDR1 is SGDLS and CDR2 is YYNGEE in the germline V gene. This CDR3 is 16 amino acids long. V was pared by 4 bases and J by 3 bases, with 18 bases between. The chain's CDR3 is CASSPGAAVATDTQYF. The CDR3 bases are TGTGCCAGCAGCCCGGGAGCCGCGGTCGCTACAGATACGCAGTATTTT.

The rearrangement joins TRBV18 to TRBJ1-3, with no clear D. The ends were cut back, 3 bases at V and 0 bases at J, with 6 bases in the middle. Germline CDR1 KGHSH, CDR2 LQKENI. This CDR3 region has 14 residues. CDR3 in DNA: TGTGCCAGCTCACCGAACAGCTCTGGAAACACCATATATTTT. Its protein is CASSPNSSGNTIYF.

The J gene is TRBJ1-4, the V gene TRBV4-3; TRBD1 might be the D (6 bases). Germline values: CDR1 LGHNA, CDR2 YSLEER. This CDR3 region has 18 residues. V was cut by 2 bases and J by 4 bases, with 20 bases left in between. CDR3 sequence (DNA): TGCGCCAGCAGCCAATATACCCCCCGTCAGGGACATAATGAAAAACTGTTTTTT. As protein: CASSQYTPRQGHNEKLFF.